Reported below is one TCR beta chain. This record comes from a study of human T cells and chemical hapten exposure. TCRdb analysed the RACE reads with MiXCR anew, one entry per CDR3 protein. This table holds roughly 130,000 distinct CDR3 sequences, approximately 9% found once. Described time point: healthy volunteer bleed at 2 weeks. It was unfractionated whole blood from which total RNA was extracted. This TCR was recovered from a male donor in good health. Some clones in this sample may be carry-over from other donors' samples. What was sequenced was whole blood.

CDR3 in DNA: TGTGCCAGCAGCGGGAGGGGAGCGGGGGGTTACGAGCAGTACTTC. Translation gives CASSGRGAGGYEQYF. The chain has TRBV11-2 and TRBJ2-7; 9 nucleotides line up with TRBD2. This CDR3 region has 15 residues. Trimming at V came to 5 bases and at J to 4 bases, leaving 9 bases not matched to a gene. Germline values: CDR1 SGHAT, CDR2 FQNNGV.